The rows below give T cell receptor beta chains drawn from one sample of a study of sequential checkpoint blockade in melanoma. Profiled with immunoSEQ multiplex PCR; TCRdb holds only in-frame clones, not every one. The table records some 14,000 clones, approximately 76% of them present only once. The sample consisted of CD8+ T cells sorted from blood (inferred from file names), taken from a patient given nivolumab and ipilimumab in sequence. The receptors originated from a human patient with melanoma. Some clones in this sample may be carry-over from other donors' samples. Both conserved end residues are part of each CDR3. D genes are given only for firm matches. Size is omitted from some rows. Given values are once, few, many or a class for expanded clones.

abundance	v_gene	d_gene	j_gene	CDR3aa	CDR3nt
many	TRBV27	TRBD1	TRBJ1-6	CASSLGTANLYNSPLHF	TGTGCCAGCAGTTTAGGGACAGCCAACCTCTATAATTCACCCCTCCACTTT
NA	TRBV28	NA	TRBJ2-1	CASNPMETVYNEQFF	TGTGCCAGCAATCCTATGGAGACAGTCTACAATGAGCAGTTCTTC
NA	TRBV4-1	TRBD2	TRBJ2-3	CASSQLILAGGRFTQYF	TGCGCCAGCAGCCAACTAATTTTAGCGGGGGGGCGTTTTACGCAGTATTTT
few	TRBV4-1	NA	TRBJ2-7	CASSQDKTPTYEQYF	TGCGCCAGCAGCCAAGATAAGACTCCTACCTACGAGCAGTACTTC
NA	TRBV2	TRBD1	TRBJ2-1	CASSAGTGPNNEQFF	TGTGCCAGCAGTGCAGGGACAGGGCCCAACAATGAGCAGTTCTTC
NA	TRBV9	NA	TRBJ2-3	CASSIRRDKSTDTQYF	TGTGCCAGCAGTATACGCCGGGACAAGAGCACAGATACGCAGTATTTT
NA	TRBV4-3	NA	TRBJ2-1	CASSLATGLGTQFF	TGCGCCAGCAGCTTAGCTACTGGTCTTGGAACCCAGTTCTTC
NA	TRBV30	NA	TRBJ1-1	CACGQGLATEAFF	TGTGCCTGCGGTCAGGGACTGGCCACTGAAGCTTTCTTT
NA	TRBV6-1	TRBD1	TRBJ1-6	CASSEFRGTGVNSPLHF	TGTGCCAGCAGTGAATTTAGGGGGACAGGGGTCAATTCACCCCTCCACTTT
NA	TRBV5-5	TRBD1	TRBJ2-7	CASSLVWTGFGEQYF	TGTGCCAGCAGCTTGGTGTGGACAGGGTTTGGCGAGCAGTACTTC
NA	TRBV2	TRBD1	TRBJ1-5	CASSRWTGGNQPQHF	TGTGCCAGCAGTCGTTGGACAGGGGGCAATCAGCCCCAGCATTTT
medium-sized	TRBV28	TRBD1	TRBJ1-1	CASSTGTGNTEAFF	TGTGCCAGCAGTACCGGGACAGGTAACACTGAAGCTTTCTTT
NA	TRBV29-1	NA	TRBJ2-3	CSVGGGDTDTQYF	TGCAGCGTTGGAGGCGGTGACACAGATACGCAGTATTTT
NA	TRBV19	NA	TRBJ1-1	CASSIAGPLNTEAFF	TGTGCCAGTAGTATAGCAGGGCCACTGAACACTGAAGCTTTCTTT
NA	TRBV19	TRBD1	TRBJ1-6	CASSQRGDRVDNSPLHF	TGTGCCAGTAGCCAAAGGGGGGACAGGGTGGACAATTCACCCCTCCACTTT
NA	TRBV9	TRBD1	TRBJ2-3	CASSAQTGVAPDTQYF	TGTGCCAGCAGCGCCCAGACAGGGGTCGCACCAGATACGCAGTATTTT
NA	TRBV9	NA	TRBJ2-1	CASRNSNEQFF	TGTGCCAGCAGGAACAGCAATGAGCAGTTCTTC
NA	TRBV4-3	TRBD1	TRBJ1-1	CASSQGQNMNTEAFF	TGCGCCAGCAGCCAGGGACAGAACATGAACACTGAAGCTTTCTTT
once	TRBV28	TRBD2	TRBJ2-1	CASSFGTSGGYEQFF	TGTGCCAGCAGTTTCGGGACTAGCGGGGGCTATGAGCAGTTCTTC
NA	TRBV6-5	NA	TRBJ1-5	CASSYSKDTLNQPQHF	TGTGCCAGCAGTTACTCGAAGGACACCCTCAATCAGCCCCAGCATTTT
NA	TRBV5-4	NA	TRBJ2-3	CASSLRGERGDTQYF	TGTGCCAGCAGCTTGCGCGGGGAGCGTGGAGATACGCAGTATTTT
NA	TRBV4-3	TRBD2	TRBJ2-1	CASSQGRQRGGVEQFF	TGCGCCAGCAGCCAAGGTCGTCAGCGGGGGGGCGTTGAGCAGTTCTTC
once	TRBV7-9	TRBD1	TRBJ1-2	CASSSLTGSIDYGYTF	TGTGCCAGCAGCTCTCTGACAGGGTCGATCGACTATGGCTACACCTTC
once	TRBV4-3	NA	TRBJ1-2	CASSQEGGAYGYTF	TGCGCCAGCAGCCAAGAAGGGGGGGCCTATGGCTACACCTTC
NA	TRBV19	TRBD1	TRBJ1-5	CASSHIRLTGHQPQHF	TGTGCCAGTAGCCACATCCGGTTGACAGGGCATCAGCCCCAGCATTTT
NA	TRBV2	TRBD2	TRBJ2-3	CASSPLAGTADTQYF	TGTGCCAGCAGCCCTCTAGCGGGGACGGCAGATACGCAGTATTTT
NA	TRBV30	NA	TRBJ2-2	CAWSDGLRNTGELFF	TGTGCCTGGAGTGATGGGCTCAGGAACACCGGGGAGCTGTTTTTT
NA	TRBV4-3	NA	TRBJ2-6	CASSPSTSGNRWANVLTF	TGCGCCAGCAGCCCGTCCACCTCAGGGAACCGATGGGCCAACGTCCTGACTTTC
NA	TRBV6-5	NA	TRBJ2-7	CASSYSGSEQYF	TGTGCCAGCAGTTACTCAGGGAGCGAGCAGTACTTC
NA	TRBV5-4	TRBD1	TRBJ1-5	CASSTWTGRNQPQHF	TGTGCCAGCAGCACATGGACAGGCCGGAATCAGCCCCAGCATTTT
NA	TRBV7-2	TRBD1	TRBJ2-7	CASSPGTATYEQYF	TGTGCCAGCAGCCCCGGGACAGCGACCTACGAGCAGTACTTC
NA	TRBV7-9	NA	TRBJ1-5	CASSPGQINQPQHF	TGTGCCAGCAGCCCCGGACAGATAAATCAGCCCCAGCATTTT
NA	TRBV4-2	TRBD2	TRBJ2-1	CASSQGLGQFF	TGTGCCAGCAGCCAGGGACTAGGGCAGTTCTTC
few	TRBV7-2	NA	TRBJ2-7	CASSLIRATGYYEQYF	TGTGCCAGCAGCTTAATAAGGGCCACGGGGTATTACGAGCAGTACTTC
NA	TRBV7-9	TRBD2	TRBJ2-1	CASSLAGGRVEQFF	TGTGCCAGCAGCTTAGCGGGGGGGAGGGTTGAGCAGTTCTTC
few	TRBV5-1	NA	TRBJ2-7	CASSLLRGSYEQYF	TGCGCCAGCAGCTTGCTTCGGGGTTCCTACGAGCAGTACTTC
NA	TRBV19	TRBD1	TRBJ2-5	CASSMPGQGFETQYF	TGTGCCAGTAGTATGCCGGGACAGGGGTTTGAGACCCAGTACTTC
NA	TRBV4-3	NA	TRBJ2-5	CASSQDRGFQETQYF	TGCGCCAGCAGCCAAGACCGGGGATTCCAAGAGACCCAGTACTTC
NA	TRBV5-4	TRBD2	TRBJ2-1	CASSQPGATAGFYNEQFF	TGTGCCAGCAGCCAGCCCGGGGCTACAGCGGGGTTCTACAATGAGCAGTTCTTC
NA	TRBV7-2	NA	TRBJ1-3	CASSLQAPYTIYF	TGTGCCAGCAGCTTACAAGCACCCTACACCATATATTTT
NA	TRBV1	NA	TRBJ2-7	CTAAKEALVAGGYEQYF	TGCACAGCAGCCAAGGAGGCGTTGGTAGCGGGGGGTTACGAGCAGTACTTC
NA	TRBV5-5	TRBD1	TRBJ1-1	CASRPDSGGGRNTEAFF	TGTGCCAGCAGACCGGACTCAGGGGGCGGGAGGAACACTGAAGCTTTCTTT
NA	TRBV7-2	NA	TRBJ2-7	CASSLDGAQAAYEQYF	TGTGCCAGCAGCCTCGATGGGGCGCAAGCAGCTTACGAGCAGTACTTC
NA	TRBV4-2	NA	TRBJ2-2	CASSPRTGTNTGELFF	TGTGCCAGCAGCCCCAGGACTGGGACGAACACCGGGGAGCTGTTTTTT
NA	TRBV28	TRBD1	TRBJ2-7	CASSLRGHYEQYF	TGTGCCAGCAGTTTAAGGGGGCACTACGAGCAGTACTTC
NA	TRBV29-1	NA	TRBJ2-1	CSVGGPGSGNEQFF	TGCAGCGTGGGGGGACCGGGGTCAGGGAATGAGCAGTTCTTC
NA	TRBV29-1	NA	TRBJ2-4	CSVVRVGDSKNIQYF	TGCAGCGTTGTACGGGTGGGCGACAGCAAAAACATTCAGTACTTC
NA	TRBV7-6	TRBD2	TRBJ2-3	CASSGYGGAVDTQYF	TGTGCCAGCAGCGGATACGGGGGGGCCGTAGATACGCAGTATTTT
once	TRBV28	TRBD1	TRBJ2-3	CASSSGTATTLSTDTQYF	TGTGCCAGCAGTTCGGGGACAGCCACCACTTTAAGCACAGATACGCAGTATTTT